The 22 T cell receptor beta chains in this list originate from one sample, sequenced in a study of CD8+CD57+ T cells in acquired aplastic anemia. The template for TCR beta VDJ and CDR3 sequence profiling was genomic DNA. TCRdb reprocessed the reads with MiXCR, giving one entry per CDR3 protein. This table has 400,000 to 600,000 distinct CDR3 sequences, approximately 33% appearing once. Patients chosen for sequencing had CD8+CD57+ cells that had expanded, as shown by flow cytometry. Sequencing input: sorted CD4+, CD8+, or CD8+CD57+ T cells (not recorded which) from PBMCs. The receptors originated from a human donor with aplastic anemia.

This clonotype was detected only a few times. As DNA, the CDR3 is TGTGCCAGCAGTTACTCCGTACAGGAGACCCAGTACTTC. Its protein product is CASSYSVQETQYF. The chain carries TRBV6-5 and TRBJ2-5; D ambiguous. The CDR3 contains 13 residues. V lost 0 bases and J 5 bases, leaving 7 bases between the germline ends. CDR1 and CDR2 (germline): MNHEY, SVGAGI.

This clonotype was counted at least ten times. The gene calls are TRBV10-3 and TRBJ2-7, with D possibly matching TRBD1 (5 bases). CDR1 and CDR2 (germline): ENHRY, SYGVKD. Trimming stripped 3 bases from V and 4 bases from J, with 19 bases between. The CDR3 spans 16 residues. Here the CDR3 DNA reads TGTGCCATCAGTGATAGGGGTTCGAACAGAGTGTACGAGCAGTACTTC. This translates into CAISDRGSNRVYEQYF.

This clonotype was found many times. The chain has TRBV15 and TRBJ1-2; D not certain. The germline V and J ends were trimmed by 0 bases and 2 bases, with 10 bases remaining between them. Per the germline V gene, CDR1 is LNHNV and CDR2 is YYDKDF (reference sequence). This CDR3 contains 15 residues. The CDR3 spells CATSRDWVGNYGYTF. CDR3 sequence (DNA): TGTGCCACCAGCAGAGATTGGGTGGGCAACTATGGCTACACCTTC.

The CDR3 spells CASSYSFRIQNNSPLHF. CDR3 nucleotides: TGTGCCAGCAGTTACTCGTTCAGGATCCAGAATAATTCACCCCTCCACTTT. The V gene is TRBV6-5, the J gene TRBJ1-6, with D hard to call. The CDR3 spans 17 residues. Germline assignment: CDR1 MNHEY and CDR2 SVGAGI. V was clipped by 0 bases and J by 5 bases, with 14 bases between them.

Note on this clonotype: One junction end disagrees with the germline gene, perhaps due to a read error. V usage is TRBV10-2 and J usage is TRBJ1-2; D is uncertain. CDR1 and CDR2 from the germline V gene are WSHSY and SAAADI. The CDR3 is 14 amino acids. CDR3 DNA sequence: TGTGCCAGCTCACCACCGGACGGACTATATGGCTACACCTTC. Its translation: CASSPPDGLYGYTF.

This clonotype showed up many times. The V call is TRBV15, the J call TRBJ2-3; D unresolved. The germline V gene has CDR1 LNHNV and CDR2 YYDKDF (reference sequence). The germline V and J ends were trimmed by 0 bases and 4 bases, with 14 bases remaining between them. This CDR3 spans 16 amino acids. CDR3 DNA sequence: TGTGCCACCAGCAGAGATCATGGTACGGGCCCAGATACGCAGTATTTT. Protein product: CATSRDHGTGPDTQYF.

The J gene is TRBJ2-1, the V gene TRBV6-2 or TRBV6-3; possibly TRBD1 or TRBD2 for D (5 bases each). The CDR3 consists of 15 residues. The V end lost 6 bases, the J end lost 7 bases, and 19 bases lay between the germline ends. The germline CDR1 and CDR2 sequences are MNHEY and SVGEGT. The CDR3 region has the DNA TGTGCCAGCAGAGACCTTCGGGACGGAAAAAATGAGCAGTTCTTC. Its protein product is CASRDLRDGKNEQFF.

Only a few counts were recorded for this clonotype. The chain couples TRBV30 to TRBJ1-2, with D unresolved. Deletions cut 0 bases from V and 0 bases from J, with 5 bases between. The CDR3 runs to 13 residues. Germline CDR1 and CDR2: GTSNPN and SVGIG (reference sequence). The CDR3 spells CAWSVRANYGYTF. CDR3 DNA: TGTGCCTGGAGTGTACGCGCTAACTATGGCTACACCTTC.

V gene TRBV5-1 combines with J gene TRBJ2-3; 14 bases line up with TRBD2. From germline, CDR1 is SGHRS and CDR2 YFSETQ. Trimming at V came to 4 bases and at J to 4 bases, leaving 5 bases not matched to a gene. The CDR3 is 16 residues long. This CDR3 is CASSGGLAGGSDTQYF. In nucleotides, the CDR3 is TGCGCCAGCAGCGGCGGACTAGCGGGAGGTTCAGATACGCAGTATTTT.

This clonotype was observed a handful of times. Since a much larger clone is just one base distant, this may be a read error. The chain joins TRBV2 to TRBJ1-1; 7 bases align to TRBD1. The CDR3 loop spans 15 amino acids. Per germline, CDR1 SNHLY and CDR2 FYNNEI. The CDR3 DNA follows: TGTGCCAGCAGTGATGCGACAGGGAGGAACACTGCAGCTTTCTTT. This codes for CASSDATGRNTAAFF.

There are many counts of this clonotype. The CDR3 here is CASSPGITLHF. CDR3 coding DNA: TGTGCCAGCAGCCCAGGGATCACCCTCCACTTT. J is TRBJ1-6 and V is TRBV9; weak D call: TRBD1 (5 bases). Trimming stripped 4 bases from V and 14 bases from J, with 10 bases between. The CDR3 covers 11 residues. CDR1 and CDR2 from the germline V gene are SGDLS and YYNGEE.

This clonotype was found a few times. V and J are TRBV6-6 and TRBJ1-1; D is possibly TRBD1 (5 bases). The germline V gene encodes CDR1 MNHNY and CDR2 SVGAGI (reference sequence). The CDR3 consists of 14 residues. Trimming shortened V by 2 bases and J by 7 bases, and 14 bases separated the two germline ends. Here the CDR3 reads CASSYTPGRDEAFF. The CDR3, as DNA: TGTGCCAGCAGTTACACACCAGGGCGAGATGAAGCTTTCTTT.

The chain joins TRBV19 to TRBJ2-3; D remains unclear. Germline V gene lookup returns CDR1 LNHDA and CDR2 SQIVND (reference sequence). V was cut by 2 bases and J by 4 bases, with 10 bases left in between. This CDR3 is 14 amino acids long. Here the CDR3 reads CASSISLGSDTQYF. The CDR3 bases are TGTGCCAGTAGTATAAGTTTGGGATCAGATACGCAGTATTTT.

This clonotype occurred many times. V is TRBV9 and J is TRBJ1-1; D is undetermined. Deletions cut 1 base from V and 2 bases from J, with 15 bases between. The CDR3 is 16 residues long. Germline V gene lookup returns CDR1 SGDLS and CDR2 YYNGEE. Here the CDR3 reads CASSVSTQRSNTEAFF. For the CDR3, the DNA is TGTGCCAGCAGCGTATCAACCCAGAGATCCAACACTGAAGCTTTCTTT. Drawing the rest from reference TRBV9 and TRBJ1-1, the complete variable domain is DSGVTQTPKHLITATGQRVTLRCSPRSGDLSVYWYQQSLDQGLQFLIQYYNGEERAKGNILERFSAQQFPDLHSELNLSSLELGDSALYFCASSVSTQRSNTEAFFGQGTRLTVV.

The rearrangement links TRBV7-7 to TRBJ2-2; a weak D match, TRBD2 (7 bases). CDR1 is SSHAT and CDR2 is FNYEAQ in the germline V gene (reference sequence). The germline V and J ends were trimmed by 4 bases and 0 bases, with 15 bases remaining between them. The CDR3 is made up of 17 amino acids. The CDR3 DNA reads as TGTGCCAGCAGCTCTCCCGAGGGGGGGACGAACACCGGGGAGCTGTTTTTT. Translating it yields CASSSPEGGTNTGELFF. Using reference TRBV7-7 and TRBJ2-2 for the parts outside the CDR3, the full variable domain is GAGVSQSPRYKVTKRGQDVTLRCDPISSHATLYWYQQALGQGPEFLTYFNYEAQPDKSGLPSDRFSAERPEGSISTLTIQRTEQRDSAMYRCASSSPEGGTNTGELFFGEGSRLTVL.

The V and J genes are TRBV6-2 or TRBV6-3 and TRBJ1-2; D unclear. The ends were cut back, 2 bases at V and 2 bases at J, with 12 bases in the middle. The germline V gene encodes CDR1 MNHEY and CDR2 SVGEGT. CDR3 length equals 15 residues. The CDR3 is CASSYPGMGNYGYTF. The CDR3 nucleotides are TGTGCCAGCAGTTACCCGGGGATGGGGAACTATGGCTACACCTTC.

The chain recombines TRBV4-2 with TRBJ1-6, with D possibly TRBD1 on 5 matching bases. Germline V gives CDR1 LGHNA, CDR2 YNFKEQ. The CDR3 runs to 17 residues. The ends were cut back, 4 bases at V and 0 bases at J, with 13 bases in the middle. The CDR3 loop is CASSPGGGISYNSPLHF. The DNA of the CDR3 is TGTGCCAGCAGCCCCGGGGGGGGGATCTCCTATAATTCACCCCTCCACTTT.

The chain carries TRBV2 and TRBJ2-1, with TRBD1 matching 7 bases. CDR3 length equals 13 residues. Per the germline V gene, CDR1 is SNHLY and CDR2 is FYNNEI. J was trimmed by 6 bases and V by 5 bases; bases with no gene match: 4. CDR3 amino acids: CASSTTGANEQFF. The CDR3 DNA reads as TGTGCCAGCAGTACCACAGGGGCCAATGAGCAGTTCTTC. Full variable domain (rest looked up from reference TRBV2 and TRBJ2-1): EPEVTQTPSHQVTQMGQEVILRCVPISNHLYFYWYRQILGQKVEFLVSFYNNEISEKSEIFDDQFSVERPDGSNFTLKIRSTKLEDSAMYFCASSTTGANEQFFGPGTRLTVL.

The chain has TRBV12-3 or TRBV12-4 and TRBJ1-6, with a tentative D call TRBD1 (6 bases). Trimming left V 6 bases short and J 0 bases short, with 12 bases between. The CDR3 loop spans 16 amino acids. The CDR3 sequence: CASSATGSSYNSPLHF. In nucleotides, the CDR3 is TGTGCCAGCAGCGCTACAGGGAGCTCCTATAATTCACCCCTCCACTTT.

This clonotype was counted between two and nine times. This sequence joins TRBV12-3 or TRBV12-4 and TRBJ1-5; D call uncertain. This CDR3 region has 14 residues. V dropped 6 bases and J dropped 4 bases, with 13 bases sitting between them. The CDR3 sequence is CASRQSGENQPQHF. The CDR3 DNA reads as TGTGCCAGCAGACAGTCGGGAGAGAATCAGCCCCAGCATTTT.

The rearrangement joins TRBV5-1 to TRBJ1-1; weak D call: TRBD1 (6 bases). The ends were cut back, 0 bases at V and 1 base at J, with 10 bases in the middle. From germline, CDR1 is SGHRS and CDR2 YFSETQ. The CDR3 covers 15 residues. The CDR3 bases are TGCGCCAGCAGCTTGGGACAGGTCCGGAACACTGAAGCTTTCTTT. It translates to CASSLGQVRNTEAFF. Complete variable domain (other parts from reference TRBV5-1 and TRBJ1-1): KAGVTQTPRYLIKTRGQQVTLSCSPISGHRSVSWYQQTPGQGLQFLFEYFSETQRNKGNFPGRFSGRQFSNSRSEMNVSTLELGDSALYLCASSLGQVRNTEAFFGQGTRLTVV.

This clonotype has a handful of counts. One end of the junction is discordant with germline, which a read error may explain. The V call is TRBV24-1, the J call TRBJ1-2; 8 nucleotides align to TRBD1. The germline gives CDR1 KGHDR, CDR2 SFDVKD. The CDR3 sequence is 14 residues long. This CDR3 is CASSATGGFYGYTF. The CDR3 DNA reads TGTGCCAGCAGTGCTACAGGGGGTTTCTATGGCTACACCTTC.